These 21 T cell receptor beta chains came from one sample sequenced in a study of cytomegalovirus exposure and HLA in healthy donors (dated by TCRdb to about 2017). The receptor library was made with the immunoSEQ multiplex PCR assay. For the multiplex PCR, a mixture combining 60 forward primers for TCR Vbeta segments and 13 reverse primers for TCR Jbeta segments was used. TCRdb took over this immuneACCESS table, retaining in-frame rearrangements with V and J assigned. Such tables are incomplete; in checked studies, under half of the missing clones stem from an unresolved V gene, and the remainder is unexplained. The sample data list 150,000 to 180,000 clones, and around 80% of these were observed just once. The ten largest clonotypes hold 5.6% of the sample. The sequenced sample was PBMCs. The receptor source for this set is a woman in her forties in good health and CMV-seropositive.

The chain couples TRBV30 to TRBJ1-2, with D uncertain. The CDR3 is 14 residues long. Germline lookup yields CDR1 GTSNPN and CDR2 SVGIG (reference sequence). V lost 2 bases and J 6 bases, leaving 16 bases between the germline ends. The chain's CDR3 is CAWSSGEGLHGYTF. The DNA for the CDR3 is TGTGCCTGGAGTTCCGGGGAGGGCCTACATGGCTACACCTTC. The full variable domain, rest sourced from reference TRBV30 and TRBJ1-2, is SQTIHQWPATLVQPVGSPLSLECTVEGTSNPNLYWYRQAAGRGLQLLFYSVGIGQISSEVPQNLSASRPQDRQFILSSKKLLLSDSGFYLCAWSSGEGLHGYTFGSGTRLTVV.

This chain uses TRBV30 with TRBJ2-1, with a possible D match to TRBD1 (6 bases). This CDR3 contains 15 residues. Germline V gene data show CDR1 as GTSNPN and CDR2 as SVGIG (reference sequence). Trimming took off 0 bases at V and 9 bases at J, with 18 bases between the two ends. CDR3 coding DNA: TGTGCCTGGAGTGTTCGCACAGGGCCCAATGCTGAGCAGTTCTTC. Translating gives CAWSVRTGPNAEQFF.

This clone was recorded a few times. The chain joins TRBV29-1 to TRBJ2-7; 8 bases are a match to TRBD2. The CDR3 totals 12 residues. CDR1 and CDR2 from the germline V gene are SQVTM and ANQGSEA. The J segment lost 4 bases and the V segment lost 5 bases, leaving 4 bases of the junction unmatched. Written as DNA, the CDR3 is TGCAGCGTTCCCGGGAGGGGGTACGAGCAGTACTTC. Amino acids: CSVPGRGYEQYF.

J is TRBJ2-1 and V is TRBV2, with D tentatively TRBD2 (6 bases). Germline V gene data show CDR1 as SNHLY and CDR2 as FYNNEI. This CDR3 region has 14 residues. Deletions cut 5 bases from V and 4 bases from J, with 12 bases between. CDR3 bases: TGTGCCAGCAGTAACGGACTAAATTACAATGAGCAGTTCTTC. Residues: CASSNGLNYNEQFF.

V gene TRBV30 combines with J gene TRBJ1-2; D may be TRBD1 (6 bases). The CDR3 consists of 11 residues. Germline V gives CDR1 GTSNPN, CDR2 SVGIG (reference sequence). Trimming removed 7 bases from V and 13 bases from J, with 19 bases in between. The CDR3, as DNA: TGTGCCTCCGAGGGCAGGGGATTCGGCACCTTC. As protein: CASEGRGFGTF.

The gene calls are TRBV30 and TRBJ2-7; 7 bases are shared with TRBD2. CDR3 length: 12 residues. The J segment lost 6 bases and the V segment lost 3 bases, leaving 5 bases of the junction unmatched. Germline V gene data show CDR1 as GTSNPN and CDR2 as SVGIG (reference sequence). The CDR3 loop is CAWSSGGIEQYF. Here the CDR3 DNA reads TGTGCCTGGAGCTCCGGGGGGATCGAGCAGTACTTC.

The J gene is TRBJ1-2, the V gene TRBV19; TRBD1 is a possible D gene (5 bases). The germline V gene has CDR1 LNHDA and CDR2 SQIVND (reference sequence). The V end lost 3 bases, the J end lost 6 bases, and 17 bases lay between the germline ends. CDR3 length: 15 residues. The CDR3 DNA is TGTGCCAGTAGTATGACAGAGCCTAATGGTCATGGCTACACCTTC. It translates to CASSMTEPNGHGYTF.

The CDR3 sequence: CASSSGDLETQYF. The DNA for the CDR3 is TGTGCCAGCAGCTCGGGAGATCTGGAGACCCAGTACTTC. V is TRBV13 and J is TRBJ2-5, with D possibly TRBD2 on 6 matching bases. The CDR3 has 13 residues. CDR1 PRHDT and CDR2 FYEKMQ come from the germline V gene (reference sequence). The V end was cut by 4 bases, the J end by 5 bases, with 11 bases between.

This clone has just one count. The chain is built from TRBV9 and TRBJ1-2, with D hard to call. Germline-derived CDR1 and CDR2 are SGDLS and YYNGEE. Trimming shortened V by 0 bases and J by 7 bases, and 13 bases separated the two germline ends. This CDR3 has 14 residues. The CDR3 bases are TGTGCCAGCAGCGTAGAGGGTTCTGCGGGTGGCTACACCTTC. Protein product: CASSVEGSAGGYTF.

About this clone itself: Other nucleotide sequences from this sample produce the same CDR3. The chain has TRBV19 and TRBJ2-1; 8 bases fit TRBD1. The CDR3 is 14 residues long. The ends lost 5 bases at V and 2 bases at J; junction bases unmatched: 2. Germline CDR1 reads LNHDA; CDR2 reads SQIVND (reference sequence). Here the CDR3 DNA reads TGTGCCAGTAGTTTACAGGGGGCCTACAATGAGCAGTTCTTC. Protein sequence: CASSLQGAYNEQFF.

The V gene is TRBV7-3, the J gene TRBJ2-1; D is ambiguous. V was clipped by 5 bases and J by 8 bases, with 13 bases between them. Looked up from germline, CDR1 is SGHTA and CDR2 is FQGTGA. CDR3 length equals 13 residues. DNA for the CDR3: TGTGCCAGCAGCCTAAGGCTAGAGGATGAGCAGTTCTTC. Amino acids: CASSLRLEDEQFF.

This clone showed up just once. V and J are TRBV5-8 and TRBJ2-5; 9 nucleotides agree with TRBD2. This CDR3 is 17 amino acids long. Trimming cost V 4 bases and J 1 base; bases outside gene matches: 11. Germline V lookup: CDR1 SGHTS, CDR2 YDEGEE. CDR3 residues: CASSRTTGTSSQETQYF. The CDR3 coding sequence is TGTGCCAGCAGCCGAACCACCGGGACTAGCTCCCAAGAGACCCAGTACTTC.

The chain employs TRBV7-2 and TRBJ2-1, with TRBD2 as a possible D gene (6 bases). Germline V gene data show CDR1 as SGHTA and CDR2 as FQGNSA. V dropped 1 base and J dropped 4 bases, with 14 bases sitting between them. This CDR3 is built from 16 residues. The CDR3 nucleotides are TGTGCCAGCAGCTTAGAGTCCGGGAGCCAATACAATGAGCAGTTCTTC. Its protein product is CASSLESGSQYNEQFF.

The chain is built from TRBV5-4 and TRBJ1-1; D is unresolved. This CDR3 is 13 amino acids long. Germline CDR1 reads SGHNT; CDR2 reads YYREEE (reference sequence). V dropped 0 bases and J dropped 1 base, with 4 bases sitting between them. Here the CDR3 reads CASSLAGNTEAFF. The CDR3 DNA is TGTGCCAGCAGCTTGGCCGGGAACACTGAAGCTTTCTTT.

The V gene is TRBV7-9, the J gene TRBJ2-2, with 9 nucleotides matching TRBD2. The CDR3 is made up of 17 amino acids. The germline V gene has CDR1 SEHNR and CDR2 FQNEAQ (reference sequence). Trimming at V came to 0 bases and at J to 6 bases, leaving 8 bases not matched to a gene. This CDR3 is CASSLARSGSPSGELFF. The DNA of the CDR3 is TGTGCCAGCAGCTTAGCGCGTAGCGGGAGTCCGTCCGGGGAGCTGTTTTTT.

The CDR3 DNA sequence: TGTGCCAGCAGCGTGTCCGGGACTAGCGGGAACGAGCAGTACTTC. Its protein is CASSVSGTSGNEQYF. The V and J genes are TRBV9 and TRBJ2-7, with 13 bases identical to TRBD2. The ends lost 2 bases at V and 5 bases at J; junction bases unmatched: 4. Germline CDR1 is SGDLS and CDR2 is YYNGEE. This CDR3 comprises 15 residues. Drawing the rest from reference TRBV9 and TRBJ2-7, the complete variable domain is DSGVTQTPKHLITATGQRVTLRCSPRSGDLSVYWYQQSLDQGLQFLIQYYNGEERAKGNILERFSAQQFPDLHSELNLSSLELGDSALYFCASSVSGTSGNEQYFGPGTRLTVT.

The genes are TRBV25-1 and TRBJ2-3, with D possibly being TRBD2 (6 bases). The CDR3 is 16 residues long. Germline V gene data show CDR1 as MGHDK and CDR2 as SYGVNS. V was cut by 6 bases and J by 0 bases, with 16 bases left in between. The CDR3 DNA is TGTGCCAGCAGCGTAAGACTAGGCATTAGCACAGATACGCAGTATTTT. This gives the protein CASSVRLGISTDTQYF.

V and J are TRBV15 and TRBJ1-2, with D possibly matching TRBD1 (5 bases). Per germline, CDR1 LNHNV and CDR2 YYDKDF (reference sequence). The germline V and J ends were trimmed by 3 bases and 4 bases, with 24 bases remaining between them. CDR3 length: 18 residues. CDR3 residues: CATSRGGVKLQQLYGYTF. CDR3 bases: TGTGCCACCAGCAGGGGAGGGGTTAAGTTGCAGCAGCTCTATGGCTACACCTTC.

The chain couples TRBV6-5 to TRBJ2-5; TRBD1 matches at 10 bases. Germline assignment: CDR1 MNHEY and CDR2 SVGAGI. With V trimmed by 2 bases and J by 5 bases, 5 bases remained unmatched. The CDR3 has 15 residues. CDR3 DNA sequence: TGTGCCAGCAGTTACCGACAGGGGGCGGGTGAGACCCAGTACTTC. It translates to CASSYRQGAGETQYF.

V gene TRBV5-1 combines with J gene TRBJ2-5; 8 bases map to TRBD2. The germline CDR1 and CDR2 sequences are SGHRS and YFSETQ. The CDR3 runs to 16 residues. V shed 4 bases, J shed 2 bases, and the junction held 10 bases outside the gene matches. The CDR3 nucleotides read TGCGCCAGCAGCCTACCCGTGGTAGCGGGGCAAGAGACCCAGTACTTC. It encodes CASSLPVVAGQETQYF. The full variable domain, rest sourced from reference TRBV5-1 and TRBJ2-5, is KAGVTQTPRYLIKTRGQQVTLSCSPISGHRSVSWYQQTPGQGLQFLFEYFSETQRNKGNFPGRFSGRQFSNSRSEMNVSTLELGDSALYLCASSLPVVAGQETQYFGPGTRLLVL.

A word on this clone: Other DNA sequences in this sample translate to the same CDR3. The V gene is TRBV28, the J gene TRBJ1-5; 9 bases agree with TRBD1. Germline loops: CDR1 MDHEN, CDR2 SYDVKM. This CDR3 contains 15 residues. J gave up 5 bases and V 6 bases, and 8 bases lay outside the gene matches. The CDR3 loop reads CASRPGTGQHQPQHF. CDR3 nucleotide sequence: TGTGCCAGCAGGCCCGGGACAGGGCAACATCAGCCCCAGCATTTT.